Sequencing of this T cell receptor (beta chain) was carried out in a study of blood T cell repertoires in COVID-19. Study background: Italy, Spain and the United States were the sources of the convalescent and acute COVID-19 samples. PBMCs, B-cell-depleted T cells, or T cells provided the cDNA or gDNA that made up the material.

Original processing notes: Nucleated cell counts were estimated from reference gene primer amplification. TCRdb's copy holds only in-frame clones and misses some; the assay was immunoSEQ multiplex PCR. The V and J calls and clone size were taken over from that table, and D and trimming were inferred from the DNA. Of 300,000 or so clones listed, 88% were seen once; the top ten hold roughly 6.9%. V lost 4 bases and J lost 2, with 11 bases in between. This CDR3 comprises 14 residues. Germline CDR1 and CDR2: LNHDA and SQIVND (reference sequence). The sample consisted of peripheral blood. The sequence was obtained from a woman aged 25 to 39 who had recovered from COVID-19. The chain has TRBV19 and TRBJ2-5, with D unresolved. CDR3 DNA sequence: TGTGCCAGTAGTACTACCCTGCTTCAAGAGACCCAGTACTTC. Translating it yields CASSTTLLQETQYF.